This T cell receptor (beta chain) was found in a study of siplizumab effects on memory and regulatory T cells. Findings of the study overall: Naive T cells apparently outstripped memory cells in diversity and seemed major alloresponse contributors. Unstimulated subsets contained matches for only a minor fraction of alloreactive clones.

Unstimulated naive, memory, effector memory and TEMRA subsets from three donor pairs underwent sequencing. With respect to this clone: Its antigen is unidentified.

The protocol was immunoSEQ multiplex PCR, while the TCRdb copy is restricted to in-frame clones and leaves out a portion. The data contain roughly 60,000 clones, 96% of them singletons. The sample comprised naive CD8+ T cells sorted from blood. This receptor was taken from a human donor in good health.

The CDR3 sequence: CASSYSIRNEQYF. In DNA, the CDR3 is TGTGCCAGCAGTTACTCGATCAGGAACGAGCAGTACTTC. This chain links TRBV6-5 with TRBJ2-7; D not certain. CDR1 MNHEY and CDR2 SVGAGI come from the germline V gene. V dropped 0 bases and J dropped 5 bases, with 8 bases sitting between them. CDR3 length equals 13 residues.